This T cell receptor beta chain was sequenced in a study of T cells in Graves' hyperthyroidism and ophthalmopathy. In the study overall: Peripheral blood was drawn at first diagnosis, prior to all treatment. Study-wide results and caveats: Peripheral blood also featured most of the thyroid clonotypes expanded above 0.001. Ophthalmopathy was distinguished from stable hyperthyroidism by 13 V-J signatures.

There are 14 residues in the CDR3. V was clipped by 3 bases and J by 1 base, with 9 bases between them. Germline V lookup: CDR1 KGHSH, CDR2 LQKENI. This clonotype was picked up many times. The antigen is undetermined. There were TCR beta CDR3 regions amplified from RNA transcripts. Primed by the HTBI set, a first-round RT-PCR was run on the TCR CDR3. A single record per CDR3 protein comes from TCRdb applying MiXCR to the multiplex PCR reads. The sample consists of some 440,000 distinct CDR3 sequences, 15% to 17% of them appearing once. Specimen: blood. The gene calls are TRBV18 and TRBJ1-1, with TRBD1 as a possible D gene (6 bases). The source of this sequence is a woman aged 18-29 years with Graves' hyperthyroidism. The DNA of the CDR3 is TGTGCCAGCTCACCGGACAGCGCGAACACTGAAGCTTTCTTT. Its protein is CASSPDSANTEAFF.